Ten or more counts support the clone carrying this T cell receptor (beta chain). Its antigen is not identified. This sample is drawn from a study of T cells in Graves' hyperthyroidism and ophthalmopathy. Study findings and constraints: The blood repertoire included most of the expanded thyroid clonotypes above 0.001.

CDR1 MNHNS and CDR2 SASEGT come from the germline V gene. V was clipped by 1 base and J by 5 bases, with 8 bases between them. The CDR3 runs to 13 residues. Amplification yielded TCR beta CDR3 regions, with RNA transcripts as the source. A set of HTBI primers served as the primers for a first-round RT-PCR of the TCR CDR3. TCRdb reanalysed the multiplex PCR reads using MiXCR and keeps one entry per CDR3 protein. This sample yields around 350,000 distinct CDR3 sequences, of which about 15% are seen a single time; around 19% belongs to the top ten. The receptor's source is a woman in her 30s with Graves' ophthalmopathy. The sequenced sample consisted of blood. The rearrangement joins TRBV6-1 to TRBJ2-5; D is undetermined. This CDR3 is CASSEGAGETQYF. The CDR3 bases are TGTGCCAGCAGTGAAGGGGCCGGGGAGACCCAGTACTTC.